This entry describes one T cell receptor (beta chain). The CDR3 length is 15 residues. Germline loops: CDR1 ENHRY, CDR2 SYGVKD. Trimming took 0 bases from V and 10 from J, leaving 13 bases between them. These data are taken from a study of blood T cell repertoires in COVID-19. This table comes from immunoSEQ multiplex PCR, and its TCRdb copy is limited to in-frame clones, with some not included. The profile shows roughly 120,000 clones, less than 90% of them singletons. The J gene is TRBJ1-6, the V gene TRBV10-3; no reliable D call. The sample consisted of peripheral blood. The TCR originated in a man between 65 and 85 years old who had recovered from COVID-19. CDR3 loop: CAISESSGVRSPLHF. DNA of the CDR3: TGTGCCATCAGTGAGTCGAGCGGGGTCCGCTCACCCCTCCACTTT.